Below are 7 T cell receptor beta chains sequenced from a single sample in a study of shared clonotypes between healthy human individuals. This table comes from immunoSEQ multiplex PCR, and its TCRdb copy is limited to in-frame clones, with some not included. The repertoire consists of about 2.4 million clones, with about 92% occurring once and the leading ten covering more than 0.12%. The specimen was naive CD4+ T cells sorted from blood. Subset noted: CD45RA+ positively selected. The source of these receptors is a young man in good health.

The genes are TRBV7-9 and TRBJ2-2, with D hard to call. CDR3 length: 13 residues. The V gene lost 6 bases and the J gene lost 4 bases, with 9 bases spanning the gap. Germline CDR1 reads SEHNR; CDR2 reads FQNEAQ (reference sequence). The CDR3 spells CASSPVGTGELFF. The DNA of the CDR3 is TGTGCCAGCAGTCCGGTTGGCACCGGGGAGCTGTTTTTT.

This chain connects TRBV18 to TRBJ1-2; 7 bases are shared with TRBD1. This CDR3 contains 13 residues. Germline V gives CDR1 KGHSH, CDR2 LQKENI. J gave up 8 bases and V 2 bases, and 5 bases lay outside the gene matches. The CDR3 coding sequence is TGTGCCAGCTCACCATCAGGGGGATGGGGCTACACCTTC. Translation gives CASSPSGGWGYTF.

The chain couples TRBV28 to TRBJ2-3; 8 bases map to TRBD2. The V and J ends lost 2 bases and 8 bases, in that order; junction bases with no gene match: 18. This CDR3 contains 18 residues. Germline lookup yields CDR1 MDHEN and CDR2 SYDVKM. The CDR3 sequence is CASSLRRSGSVLPGTQYF. CDR3 DNA: TGTGCCAGCAGTTTACGGCGCAGCGGGAGTGTCCTTCCAGGTACGCAGTATTTT.

There are a few counts of this clone. The gene calls are TRBV7-9 and TRBJ2-2; 11 bases align to TRBD2. V lost 5 bases, J lost 7 bases, and 12 bases stayed unmatched. This CDR3 comprises 17 residues. Germline loops: CDR1 SEHNR, CDR2 FQNEAQ (reference sequence). CDR3 region: CASSTLAAGTSGGELFF. CDR3 DNA sequence: TGTGCCAGCAGCACACTAGCCGCCGGGACTAGCGGCGGGGAGCTGTTTTTT. The whole variable domain, filled in from reference TRBV7-9 and TRBJ2-2, reads DTGVSQNPRHKITKRGQNVTFRCDPISEHNRLYWYRQTLGQGPEFLTYFQNEAQLEKSRLLSDRFSAERPKGSFSTLEIQRTEQGDSAMYLCASSTLAAGTSGGELFFGEGSRLTVL.

This chain links TRBV29-1 with TRBJ2-7, with a tentative D call TRBD1 (5 bases). Trimming took 7 bases from V and 1 from J, leaving 17 bases between them. From germline, CDR1 is SQVTM and CDR2 ANQGSEA. This CDR3 has 14 amino acids. The CDR3 coding sequence is TGCAGCGCCTGTCTCAGGGAAACATCCTACGAGCAGTACTTC. Translated: CSACLRETSYEQYF.

The chain joins TRBV5-6 to TRBJ1-5; 10 bases align to TRBD1. The CDR3 runs to 14 residues. The ends lost 4 bases at V and 2 bases at J; junction bases unmatched: 0. Germline V CDR1 and CDR2: SGHDT, YYEEEE. The chain's CDR3 is CASSGQGGNQPQHF. Here the CDR3 DNA reads TGTGCCAGCAGCGGACAGGGGGGCAATCAGCCCCAGCATTTT.

V gene TRBV7-5 combines with J gene TRBJ2-3; TRBD2, the table's D call, lacks a check against the DNA. TRBV7-5 is a pseudogene. The CDR3 is made up of 16 amino acids. The chain's CDR3 is CARSPGGGWPLVTQYF. In nucleotides, the CDR3 is TGTGCCAGAAGCCCAGGAGGAGGATGGCCACTTGTTACGCAGTATTTT.